These 18 T cell receptor beta chains came from one sample sequenced in a study of cytomegalovirus exposure and HLA in healthy donors. Researchers ran the PCR with 60 Vbeta and 13 Jbeta primers. Only in-frame clones appear in the TCRdb table, and some are missing; sequencing was by immunoSEQ multiplex PCR. The data show 300,000 or so clones, approximately 84% seen once. Sequenced sample: PBMCs. The source of these receptors is a woman in her thirties or forties in good health and CMV-seropositive.

The table lists this clone with a few counts. J is TRBJ1-1 and V is TRBV7-9; D gene ambiguous. V was clipped by 3 bases and J by 2 bases, with 7 bases between them. The CDR3 length is 13 residues. Germline CDR1 is SEHNR and CDR2 is FQNEAQ (reference sequence). The CDR3 region is CASSFEGNTEAFF. The CDR3 DNA is TGTGCCAGCAGCTTTGAGGGAAACACTGAAGCTTTCTTT.

DNA of the CDR3: TGTGCCAGCAGCCGGGACAGGGATCAGCCCCAGCATTTT. Residues: CASSRDRDQPQHF. The rearrangement joins TRBV7-8 to TRBJ1-5; 9 nucleotides match TRBD1. The CDR3 totals 13 residues. In germline, CDR1 is SGHVS, CDR2 FQNEAQ. The J segment lost 5 bases and the V segment lost 5 bases, leaving 1 base of the junction unmatched. The full variable domain, with the rest looked up from reference TRBV7-8 and TRBJ1-5, is GAGVSQSPRYKVAKRGQDVALRCDPISGHVSLFWYQQALGQGPEFLTYFQNEAQLDKSGLPSDRFFAERPEGSVSTLKIQRTQQEDSAVYLCASSRDRDQPQHFGDGTRLSIL.

The chain links TRBV6-5 to TRBJ2-3; TRBD2 matches 12 bases. V shed 4 bases and J 2 bases; nucleotides not matched to a gene: 1. The CDR3 length is 15 residues. The germline CDR1 and CDR2 sequences are MNHEY and SVGAGI. In DNA, the CDR3 is TGTGCCAGCAGTTGGACTAGCGGGAACACAGATACGCAGTATTTT. It encodes CASSWTSGNTDTQYF.

The chain employs TRBV4-2 and TRBJ2-7; 11 positions agree with TRBD1. This CDR3 is 16 amino acids long. Germline CDR1 LGHNA, CDR2 YNFKEQ. Germline trimming cut 1 base from V and 3 bases from J; bases unmatched to any gene: 5. The CDR3 protein is CASSQGDRGDGYEQYF. As DNA, the CDR3 is TGTGCCAGCAGCCAAGGGGACAGGGGGGATGGCTACGAGCAGTACTTC.

The sample holds one count of this clone. This chain joins TRBV25-1 and TRBJ1-6; 7 nucleotides match TRBD1. Trimming removed 4 bases from V and 4 bases from J; junction bases left unmatched: 13. Germline CDR1 is MGHDK and CDR2 is SYGVNS. CDR3 size: 18 residues. This CDR3 reads CASSGSGSDREYNSPLHF. The DNA for the CDR3 is TGTGCCAGCAGTGGGTCCGGGAGTGACAGGGAATATAATTCACCCCTCCACTTT.

This chain links TRBV28 with TRBJ1-1, with D possibly being TRBD1 (5 bases). Germline CDR1 and CDR2: MDHEN and SYDVKM. The CDR3 has 13 residues. V dropped 5 bases and J dropped 1 base, with 8 bases sitting between them. CDR3 sequence: CASSPTGNTEAFF. The CDR3 nucleotides read TGTGCCAGCAGTCCAACAGGGAACACTGAAGCTTTCTTT.

The V gene is TRBV7-8, the J gene TRBJ2-1; 8 positions match TRBD2. CDR3 length: 13 amino acids. CDR1 is SGHVS and CDR2 is FQNEAQ in the germline V gene. Trimming took 2 bases from V and 10 from J; bases not matched to a gene: 4. DNA for the CDR3: TGTGCCAGCAGCTTACCCCAGCGGGGGGAGCAGTTCTTC. As protein: CASSLPQRGEQFF.

The J gene is TRBJ2-2, the V gene TRBV14; 8 bases align to TRBD2. Germline lookup yields CDR1 SGHDN and CDR2 FVKESK. V was clipped by 4 bases and J by 4 bases; unmatched bases: 8. CDR3 length: 16 amino acids. CDR3 nucleotides: TGTGCCAGCAGCCGATCAGCGGGAGCTATCACCGGGGAGCTGTTTTTT. This gives the protein CASSRSAGAITGELFF.

In its sample, this clone was seen once. The rearrangement links TRBV30 to TRBJ1-4; 7 bases line up with TRBD1. The CDR3 spans 12 residues. V dropped 4 bases and J dropped 10; count of bases not matched to a gene: 6. Germline CDR1 and CDR2: GTSNPN and SVGIG (reference sequence). CDR3: CAWNRGEGKLFF. The CDR3 DNA sequence: TGTGCCTGGAACAGGGGAGAGGGAAAACTGTTTTTT.

The chain has TRBV6-1 and TRBJ1-2; the match to TRBD1 covers 12 bases. Trimming removed 7 bases from V and 4 bases from J; junction bases left unmatched: 7. Germline CDR1 MNHNS, CDR2 SASEGT. CDR3 size: 15 residues. In DNA form, the CDR3 reads TGTGCCAGCAATCCGGGACAGGGGGCCTCCTATGGCTACACCTTC. Its translation is CASNPGQGASYGYTF.

The chain uses TRBV11-1 and TRBJ1-6; TRBD1 aligns across 9 bases. Germline CDR1 and CDR2: SGHAT and FQDESV (reference sequence). V was pared by 5 bases and J by 10 bases, with 9 bases of the junction left unmatched. The CDR3 has 15 residues. The CDR3 coding sequence is TGTGCCAGCAGCCTTCCCGGGACAGGGAGGTCACCCCTCCACTTT. It translates to CASSLPGTGRSPLHF.

Remarks on this clone: Relative to the germline gene, one junction end is altered; a read error may explain this. V and J are TRBV5-4 and TRBJ2-3, with D possibly being TRBD1 (5 bases). The CDR3 extends over 15 amino acids. Germline CDR1 and CDR2: SGHNT and YYREEE (reference sequence). The CDR3 DNA reads as TGTGCCAGCAGCTTGGCTCGCAGGGCCACAGATGCGCAGTATTTT. Its protein product is CASSLARRATDAQYF.

The gene calls are TRBV10-2 and TRBJ1-3; 7 bases agree with TRBD1. The CDR3 runs to 15 residues. V dropped 6 bases and J dropped 6; count of bases not matched to a gene: 11. The germline V gene encodes CDR1 WSHSY and CDR2 SAAADI. The CDR3: CASSDRANLVNTIYF. The CDR3 bases are TGCGCCAGCAGCGACAGGGCGAATCTGGTAAACACCATATATTTT.

In the case of this clone: Other DNA variants within this sample encode the same CDR3. V gene TRBV2 combines with J gene TRBJ2-7; TRBD1 agrees at 9 bases. The length of the CDR3 is 16 residues. The junction had 14 bases not matched to a gene; V was cut back by 6 bases and J by 5 bases. Germline assignment: CDR1 SNHLY and CDR2 FYNNEI. This chain's CDR3 is CASSGTGIEMGNEQYF. The CDR3 bases are TGTGCCAGCAGCGGGACAGGGATTGAAATGGGCAACGAGCAGTACTTC.

The rearrangement links TRBV27 to TRBJ2-7, with 10 positions matching TRBD2. The germline CDR1 and CDR2 sequences are MNHEY and SMNVEV (reference sequence). The length of the CDR3 is 14 residues. Trimming cost V 5 bases and J 4 bases; bases outside gene matches: 5. Here the CDR3 DNA reads TGTGCCAGCAGTGAAAGCGGGAGGGAGTACGAGCAGTACTTC. The encoded protein is CASSESGREYEQYF.

The rearrangement joins TRBV4-2 to TRBJ1-5; tentatively, D is TRBD1 (5 bases). The CDR3 consists of 16 residues. The germline V and J ends were trimmed by 1 base and 0 bases, with 10 bases remaining between them. The germline gives CDR1 LGHNA, CDR2 YNFKEQ. CDR3 nucleotides: TGTGCCAGCAGCCAAGTCCAGGGAAATAGCAATCAGCCCCAGCATTTT. This gives the protein CASSQVQGNSNQPQHF.

This chain joins TRBV7-6 and TRBJ2-3; D remains unclear. CDR1 and CDR2 (germline): SGHVS, FNYEAQ. This CDR3 has 12 residues. V lost 5 bases to trimming and J lost 0 bases, with 3 bases between them. The CDR3 DNA follows: TGTGCCAGCAGCACAAGCACAGATACGCAGTATTTT. Protein: CASSTSTDTQYF.

The chain couples TRBV4-3 to TRBJ2-7; no clear D gene. The CDR3 contains 14 residues. V was clipped by 2 bases and J by 3 bases, with 11 bases between them. Looked up from germline, CDR1 is LGHNA and CDR2 is YSLEER. As DNA, the CDR3 is TGCGCCAGCAGCCAAAGTTTGGCAGGCTACGAGCAGTACTTC. Translation: CASSQSLAGYEQYF.